This TCR beta chain was sequenced for a study of tumor-infiltrating lymphocytes in localized non-small cell lung cancer. Background on the study: The cohort mixed smokers and never-smokers, several histologies, and some post-neoadjuvant-chemotherapy samples. From each patient, both tumor and uninvolved lung, non-adjacent to tumor, were sampled.

Remarks on this clone: Its antigen is not identified.

The CDR3 spans 14 residues. Germline CDR1 is LNHDA and CDR2 is SQIVND (reference sequence). Trimming shortened V by 5 bases and J by 5 bases, and 15 bases separated the two germline ends. Findings and caveats of the study: Tumors had more T cell infiltration than uninvolved lung, per TCRbeta sequencing and CD3 counts.

The protocol was immunoSEQ multiplex PCR, while the TCRdb copy is restricted to in-frame clones and leaves out a portion. Of some 11,000 clones detected, approximately 80% appear once; the ten largest clones hold 17%. This sequence originates from a human donor with non-small cell lung cancer. The chain combines TRBV19 with TRBJ1-2; D might be TRBD1 (5 bases). The sample comprised uninvolved lung tissue not adjacent to the tumor. The CDR3 spells CASSLQGEGYGYTF. For the CDR3, the DNA is TGTGCCAGTAGTCTGCAGGGAGAGGGGTATGGCTACACCTTC. The complete variable domain, with remaining parts taken from reference TRBV19 and TRBJ1-2, reads DGGITQSPKYLFRKEGQNVTLSCEQNLNHDAMYWYRQDPGQGLRLIYYSQIVNDFQKGDIAEGYSVSREKKESFPLTVTSAQKNPTAFYLCASSLQGEGYGYTFGSGTRLTVV.